This T cell receptor (beta chain) was observed in a study of T cells after yellow fever vaccination. Study-wide points: Reappearing after the booster were most of the clones from primary vaccination (less than 98% CD4, 85% to 90% CD8).

Trimming shortened V by 0 bases and J by 13 bases, and 11 bases separated the two germline ends. Per the germline V gene, CDR1 is SGHRS and CDR2 is YFSETQ. This CDR3 comprises 12 residues. This clonotype was seen ten or more times. Its antigen is as yet unknown. TCRdb processed the 5' RACE reads anew with MiXCR; each CDR3 protein has one entry. The sample yields some 150,000 distinct CDR3 sequences, approximately 10% seen once. The V and J genes are TRBV5-1 and TRBJ2-1, with D uncertain. This TCR came from a young man who received the YFV17D yellow fever vaccine. The material was CD8+ T cells sorted from PBMCs, obtained 15 days after the yellow fever booster vaccination. The CDR3 sequence: CASSLVGSEQFF. CDR3 bases: TGCGCCAGCAGCTTGGTGGGGTCCGAACAGTTCTTC.